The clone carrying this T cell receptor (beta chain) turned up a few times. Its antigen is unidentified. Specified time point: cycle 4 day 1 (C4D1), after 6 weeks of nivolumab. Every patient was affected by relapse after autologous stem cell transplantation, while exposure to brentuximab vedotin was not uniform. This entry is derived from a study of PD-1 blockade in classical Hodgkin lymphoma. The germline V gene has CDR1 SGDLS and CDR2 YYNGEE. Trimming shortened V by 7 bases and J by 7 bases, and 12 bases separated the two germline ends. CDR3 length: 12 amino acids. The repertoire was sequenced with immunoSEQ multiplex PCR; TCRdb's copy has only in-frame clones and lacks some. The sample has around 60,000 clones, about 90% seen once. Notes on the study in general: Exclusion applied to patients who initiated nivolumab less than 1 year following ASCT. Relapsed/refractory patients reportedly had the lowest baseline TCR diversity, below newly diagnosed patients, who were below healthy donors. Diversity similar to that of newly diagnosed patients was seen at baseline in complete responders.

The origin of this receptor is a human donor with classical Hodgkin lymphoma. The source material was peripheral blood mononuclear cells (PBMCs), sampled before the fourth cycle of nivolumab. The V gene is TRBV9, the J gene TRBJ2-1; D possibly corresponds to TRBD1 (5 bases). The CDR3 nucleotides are TGTGCCAGCGGCCAGGGCGTGAATGAGCAGTTCTTC. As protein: CASGQGVNEQFF.